A single sample gave rise to the 25 T cell receptor beta chains below, sequenced in a study of lymphopenia after photon versus proton radiotherapy. Assay: immunoSEQ multiplex PCR; the TCRdb copy retains only in-frame clones and omits some. The sample carries over 40,000 clones, roughly 90% recorded once. The input for sequencing was peripheral blood, taken from a patient treated with photon-based radiotherapy. The source of these receptors is a woman aged 40 to 49 with cholangiocarcinoma.

This rearrangement joins TRBV6-5 to TRBJ2-3, with 7 bases identical to TRBD2. Germline CDR1 and CDR2: MNHEY and SVGAGI. V lost 6 bases, J lost 2 bases, and 5 bases stayed unmatched. CDR3 length equals 14 residues. This chain's CDR3 is CASRRAGPTDTQYF. CDR3 sequence (DNA): TGTGCCAGCAGAAGAGCGGGGCCCACAGATACGCAGTATTTT.

This chain joins TRBV7-2 and TRBJ2-3; D is undetermined. The CDR3 runs to 14 residues. V lost 7 bases, J lost 2 bases, and 13 bases lay in between. Germline V gene lookup returns CDR1 SGHTA and CDR2 FQGNSA. CDR3 in DNA: TGTGCCAGCAACCCTTCTAGAGACACAGATACGCAGTATTTT. Protein product: CASNPSRDTDTQYF. The whole variable domain, filled in from reference TRBV7-2 and TRBJ2-3, reads GAGVSQSPSNKVTEKGKDVELRCDPISGHTALYWYRQSLGQGLEFLIYFQGNSAPDKSGLPSDRFSAERTGGSVSTLTIQRTQQEDSAVYLCASNPSRDTDTQYFGPGTRLTVL.

The CDR3 bases are TGCGCCAGCAGCTTGTCGTCAGGAGGGGCAAGGGCTTACGAGCAGTACTTC. Amino acid sequence: CASSLSSGGARAYEQYF. This rearrangement joins TRBV5-1 to TRBJ2-7; D might be TRBD2 (6 bases). Germline CDR1 reads SGHRS; CDR2 reads YFSETQ. The CDR3 runs to 17 residues. With 1 base removed from V and 4 bases from J, the gap between germline ends came to 21 bases.

The chain couples TRBV28 to TRBJ1-4; no definite D call. The CDR3 totals 11 residues. Looked up from germline, CDR1 is MDHEN and CDR2 is SYDVKM. V lost 6 bases, J lost 4 bases, and 3 bases lay in between. The CDR3 bases are TGTGCCAGCAGGATTAATGAAAAACTGTTTTTT. Its protein product is CASRINEKLFF.

The J gene is TRBJ1-1, the V gene TRBV30; 8 nucleotides agree with TRBD1. Germline V gene data show CDR1 as GTSNPN and CDR2 as SVGIG (reference sequence). V gave up 4 bases and J gave up 1 base; unmatched junction bases: 2. The CDR3 runs 13 residues. The CDR3 nucleotides are TGTGCCTGGAAGGGGACAGGGAACACTGAAGCTTTCTTT. It yields the protein CAWKGTGNTEAFF.

The chain couples TRBV9 to TRBJ2-7; 7 bases line up with TRBD1. CDR1 SGDLS and CDR2 YYNGEE come from the germline V gene. The ends lost 0 bases at V and 3 bases at J; junction bases unmatched: 3. The CDR3 totals 14 residues. The CDR3, as DNA: TGTGCCAGCAGCGTAGGGGCAGGGGGCTACGAGCAGTACTTC. Encoded protein: CASSVGAGGYEQYF. The variable domain in full, completed from reference TRBV9 and TRBJ2-7, reads DSGVTQTPKHLITATGQRVTLRCSPRSGDLSVYWYQQSLDQGLQFLIQYYNGEERAKGNILERFSAQQFPDLHSELNLSSLELGDSALYFCASSVGAGGYEQYFGPGTRLTVT.

This chain connects TRBV6-1 to TRBJ2-2, with D perhaps TRBD2 (6 bases). Germline CDR1 MNHNS, CDR2 SASEGT. The CDR3 loop spans 15 amino acids. V was trimmed by 7 bases and J by 2 bases, leaving 14 bases between them. CDR3 nucleotide sequence: TGTGCCAGCATATCCGGAGGGGTCAACACCGGGGAGCTGTTTTTT. Translation gives CASISGGVNTGELFF.

This clone was detected once. The rearrangement uses TRBV28 and TRBJ2-7; D is ambiguous. The CDR3 extends over 12 amino acids. Germline CDR1 MDHEN, CDR2 SYDVKM. V dropped 4 bases and J dropped 0 bases, with 4 bases sitting between them. CDR3 coding DNA: TGTGCCAGCAGTTCGAACTCCTACGAGCAGTACTTC. It yields the protein CASSSNSYEQYF. Looking up the rest from reference TRBV28 and TRBJ2-7 gives the full variable domain: DVKVTQSSRYLVKRTGEKVFLECVQDMDHENMFWYRQDPGLGLRLIYFSYDVKMKEKGDIPEGYSVSREKKERFSLILESASTNQTSMYLCASSSNSYEQYFGPGTRLTVT.

The V call is TRBV10-3, the J call TRBJ1-2; 7 positions match TRBD1. There are 15 residues in the CDR3. The ends lost 0 bases at V and 6 bases at J; junction bases unmatched: 7. CDR1 and CDR2 (germline): ENHRY, SYGVKD. The DNA of the CDR3 is TGTGCCATCAGTGAGTCGGCAGGGGGACAAAATGGCTACACCTTC. It translates to CAISESAGGQNGYTF.

The rearrangement joins TRBV4-2 to TRBJ2-1, with 7 bases that match TRBD2. CDR1 and CDR2 from the germline V gene are LGHNA and YNFKEQ. V gave up 2 bases and J gave up 2 bases; unmatched junction bases: 12. This CDR3 has 18 amino acids. CDR3 coding DNA: TGTGCCAGCAGCCAATCCACAAGCGGGGCCGTTGCCTACAATGAGCAGTTCTTC. Amino acids: CASSQSTSGAVAYNEQFF.

The chain employs TRBV6-5 and TRBJ2-7; possibly TRBD2 for D (5 bases). V shed 8 bases and J shed 1 base, with 15 bases lying between them. There are 14 residues in the CDR3. In germline, CDR1 is MNHEY, CDR2 SVGAGI. CDR3 amino acids: CASSITRVSYEQYF. DNA for the CDR3: TGTGCCAGCTCCATAACTAGGGTTTCCTACGAGCAGTACTTC.

The J gene is TRBJ2-5, the V gene TRBV11-3; D is unresolved. V lost 1 base and J lost 4, with 13 bases in between. Per germline, CDR1 SGHNT and CDR2 YENEEA. This CDR3 is built from 15 residues. The CDR3 DNA follows: TGTGCCAGCAGCTTAGGGACGGCTCCAGGAGAGACCCAGTACTTC. It yields the protein CASSLGTAPGETQYF.

This chain connects TRBV5-1 to TRBJ1-2; D unclear. The V gene lost 1 base and the J gene lost 3 bases, with 7 bases spanning the gap. The CDR3 runs to 13 residues. Germline values: CDR1 SGHRS, CDR2 YFSETQ. As DNA, the CDR3 is TGCGCCAGCAGCTTGCTGCGAGACTATGGCTACACCTTC. Its protein product is CASSLLRDYGYTF.

The J gene is TRBJ1-6, the V gene TRBV10-2, with 8 bases lining up with TRBD1. The length of the CDR3 is 14 residues. The ends lost 7 bases at V and 7 bases at J; junction bases unmatched: 6. The germline V gene encodes CDR1 WSHSY and CDR2 SAAADI. CDR3 bases: TGCGCCAGCAACACAGGGGGTGGGAATTCACCCCTCCACTTT. Translated, it gives CASNTGGGNSPLHF.

CDR3 protein: CASSIQGNYGYTF. The CDR3 DNA reads as TGTGCCAGTAGTATCCAGGGTAACTATGGCTACACCTTC. The gene calls are TRBV19 and TRBJ1-2; a possible D gene is TRBD1 (5 bases). V was cut by 3 bases and J by 1 base, with 6 bases left in between. Germline CDR1 LNHDA, CDR2 SQIVND (reference sequence). The CDR3 is 13 amino acids.

This clone was counted a few times. CDR3 nucleotide sequence: TGCGCCAGCAGCCAAGAGTTCGGGGTAGGACCCCTCCACTTT. This translates into CASSQEFGVGPLHF. The chain links TRBV4-3 to TRBJ1-6; unclear D gene. Germline V lookup: CDR1 LGHNA, CDR2 YSLEER. This CDR3 has 14 residues. V was pared by 0 bases and J by 12 bases, with 12 bases between.

V is TRBV5-5 and J is TRBJ2-7; 11 positions agree with TRBD2. V was clipped by 4 bases and J by 1 base; unmatched bases: 7. From germline, CDR1 is SGHKS and CDR2 YYEKEE (reference sequence). The CDR3 loop spans 16 amino acids. The CDR3 here is CASSSPTSGTSYEQYF. DNA of the CDR3: TGTGCCAGCAGCAGCCCGACTAGCGGGACGTCCTACGAGCAGTACTTC.

This chain joins TRBV30 and TRBJ2-1; 10 bases align to TRBD2. The germline V gene has CDR1 GTSNPN and CDR2 SVGIG (reference sequence). The CDR3 is made up of 14 amino acids. V trimming: 5 bases; J trimming: 6 bases; junction bases outside the gene matches: 7. The CDR3 protein is CAWRKRGGFNEQFF. The CDR3 DNA sequence: TGTGCCTGGCGAAAGCGGGGGGGCTTCAATGAGCAGTTCTTC.

The chain employs TRBV7-3 and TRBJ2-2; 11 bases map to TRBD2. The CDR3 has 17 residues. The germline V gene encodes CDR1 SGHTA and CDR2 FQGTGA. The V segment lost 5 bases and the J segment 0 bases; nucleotides outside the gene matches: 5. This CDR3 is CASSLTSGDANTGELFF. For the CDR3, the DNA is TGTGCCAGCAGCCTGACTAGCGGGGACGCGAACACCGGGGAGCTGTTTTTT.

The CDR3 region is CASSLEGLNTEAFF. DNA for the CDR3: TGTGCCAGCAGCTTAGAGGGATTGAACACTGAAGCTTTCTTT. The genes are TRBV7-9 and TRBJ1-1; no clear D gene. This CDR3 region has 14 residues. Germline loops: CDR1 SEHNR, CDR2 FQNEAQ (reference sequence). V was shortened by 1 base and J by 0 bases, with 6 bases between the two germline ends.

The rearrangement links TRBV19 to TRBJ2-7; 7 positions agree with TRBD1. The CDR3 contains 16 residues. V lost 6 bases and J lost 1; bases outside the gene matches: 12. CDR1 and CDR2 from the germline V gene are LNHDA and SQIVND (reference sequence). The CDR3 is CASSRGGQATSYEQYF. CDR3 DNA: TGTGCCAGTAGCAGAGGAGGACAGGCGACTTCCTACGAGCAGTACTTC.

The rearrangement joins TRBV10-2 to TRBJ2-7; D possibly corresponds to TRBD1 (5 bases). This CDR3 contains 15 residues. V was shortened by 6 bases and J by 8 bases, with 23 bases between the two germline ends. Per germline, CDR1 WSHSY and CDR2 SAAADI. CDR3 amino acids: CASSAGFGLSFKQYF. The CDR3 DNA is TGCGCCAGCAGCGCAGGGTTTGGCCTTTCCTTTAAGCAGTACTTC.

The genes are TRBV11-2 and TRBJ2-2; TRBD1 matches 8 bases. Losses at the gene ends were 7 bases for V and 4 bases for J; bases not matched to a gene: 5. Germline assignment: CDR1 SGHAT and CDR2 FQNNGV. The CDR3 is 14 amino acids. The DNA of the CDR3 is TGTGCCAGCACTCAGGGGGCCGGCACCGGGGAGCTGTTTTTT. It yields the protein CASTQGAGTGELFF.

V and J are TRBV4-1 and TRBJ1-1, with TRBD1 matching over 8 bases. Germline loops: CDR1 MGHRA, CDR2 YSYEKL. CDR3 size: 15 residues. V shed 3 bases, J shed 6 bases, and the junction held 9 bases outside the gene matches. The CDR3 DNA sequence: TGCGCCAGCAGCCAGGCGGACAGGGCGGTCTCTGAAGCTTTCTTT. Its protein product is CASSQADRAVSEAFF.

CDR3 DNA sequence: TGTGCCAGCAGCGTAGAGGGATGGGGCGGGGTCTCCAATGAGCAGTTCTTC. It yields the protein CASSVEGWGGVSNEQFF. The chain uses TRBV9 and TRBJ2-1; a possible D gene is TRBD2 (6 bases). The CDR3 is 17 residues long. Germline V gene sequence: CDR1 SGDLS, CDR2 YYNGEE. The V gene lost 0 bases and the J gene lost 6 bases, with 19 bases spanning the gap. Together with reference TRBV9 and TRBJ2-1, the CDR3 gives the full variable domain: DSGVTQTPKHLITATGQRVTLRCSPRSGDLSVYWYQQSLDQGLQFLIQYYNGEERAKGNILERFSAQQFPDLHSELNLSSLELGDSALYFCASSVEGWGGVSNEQFFGPGTRLTVL.